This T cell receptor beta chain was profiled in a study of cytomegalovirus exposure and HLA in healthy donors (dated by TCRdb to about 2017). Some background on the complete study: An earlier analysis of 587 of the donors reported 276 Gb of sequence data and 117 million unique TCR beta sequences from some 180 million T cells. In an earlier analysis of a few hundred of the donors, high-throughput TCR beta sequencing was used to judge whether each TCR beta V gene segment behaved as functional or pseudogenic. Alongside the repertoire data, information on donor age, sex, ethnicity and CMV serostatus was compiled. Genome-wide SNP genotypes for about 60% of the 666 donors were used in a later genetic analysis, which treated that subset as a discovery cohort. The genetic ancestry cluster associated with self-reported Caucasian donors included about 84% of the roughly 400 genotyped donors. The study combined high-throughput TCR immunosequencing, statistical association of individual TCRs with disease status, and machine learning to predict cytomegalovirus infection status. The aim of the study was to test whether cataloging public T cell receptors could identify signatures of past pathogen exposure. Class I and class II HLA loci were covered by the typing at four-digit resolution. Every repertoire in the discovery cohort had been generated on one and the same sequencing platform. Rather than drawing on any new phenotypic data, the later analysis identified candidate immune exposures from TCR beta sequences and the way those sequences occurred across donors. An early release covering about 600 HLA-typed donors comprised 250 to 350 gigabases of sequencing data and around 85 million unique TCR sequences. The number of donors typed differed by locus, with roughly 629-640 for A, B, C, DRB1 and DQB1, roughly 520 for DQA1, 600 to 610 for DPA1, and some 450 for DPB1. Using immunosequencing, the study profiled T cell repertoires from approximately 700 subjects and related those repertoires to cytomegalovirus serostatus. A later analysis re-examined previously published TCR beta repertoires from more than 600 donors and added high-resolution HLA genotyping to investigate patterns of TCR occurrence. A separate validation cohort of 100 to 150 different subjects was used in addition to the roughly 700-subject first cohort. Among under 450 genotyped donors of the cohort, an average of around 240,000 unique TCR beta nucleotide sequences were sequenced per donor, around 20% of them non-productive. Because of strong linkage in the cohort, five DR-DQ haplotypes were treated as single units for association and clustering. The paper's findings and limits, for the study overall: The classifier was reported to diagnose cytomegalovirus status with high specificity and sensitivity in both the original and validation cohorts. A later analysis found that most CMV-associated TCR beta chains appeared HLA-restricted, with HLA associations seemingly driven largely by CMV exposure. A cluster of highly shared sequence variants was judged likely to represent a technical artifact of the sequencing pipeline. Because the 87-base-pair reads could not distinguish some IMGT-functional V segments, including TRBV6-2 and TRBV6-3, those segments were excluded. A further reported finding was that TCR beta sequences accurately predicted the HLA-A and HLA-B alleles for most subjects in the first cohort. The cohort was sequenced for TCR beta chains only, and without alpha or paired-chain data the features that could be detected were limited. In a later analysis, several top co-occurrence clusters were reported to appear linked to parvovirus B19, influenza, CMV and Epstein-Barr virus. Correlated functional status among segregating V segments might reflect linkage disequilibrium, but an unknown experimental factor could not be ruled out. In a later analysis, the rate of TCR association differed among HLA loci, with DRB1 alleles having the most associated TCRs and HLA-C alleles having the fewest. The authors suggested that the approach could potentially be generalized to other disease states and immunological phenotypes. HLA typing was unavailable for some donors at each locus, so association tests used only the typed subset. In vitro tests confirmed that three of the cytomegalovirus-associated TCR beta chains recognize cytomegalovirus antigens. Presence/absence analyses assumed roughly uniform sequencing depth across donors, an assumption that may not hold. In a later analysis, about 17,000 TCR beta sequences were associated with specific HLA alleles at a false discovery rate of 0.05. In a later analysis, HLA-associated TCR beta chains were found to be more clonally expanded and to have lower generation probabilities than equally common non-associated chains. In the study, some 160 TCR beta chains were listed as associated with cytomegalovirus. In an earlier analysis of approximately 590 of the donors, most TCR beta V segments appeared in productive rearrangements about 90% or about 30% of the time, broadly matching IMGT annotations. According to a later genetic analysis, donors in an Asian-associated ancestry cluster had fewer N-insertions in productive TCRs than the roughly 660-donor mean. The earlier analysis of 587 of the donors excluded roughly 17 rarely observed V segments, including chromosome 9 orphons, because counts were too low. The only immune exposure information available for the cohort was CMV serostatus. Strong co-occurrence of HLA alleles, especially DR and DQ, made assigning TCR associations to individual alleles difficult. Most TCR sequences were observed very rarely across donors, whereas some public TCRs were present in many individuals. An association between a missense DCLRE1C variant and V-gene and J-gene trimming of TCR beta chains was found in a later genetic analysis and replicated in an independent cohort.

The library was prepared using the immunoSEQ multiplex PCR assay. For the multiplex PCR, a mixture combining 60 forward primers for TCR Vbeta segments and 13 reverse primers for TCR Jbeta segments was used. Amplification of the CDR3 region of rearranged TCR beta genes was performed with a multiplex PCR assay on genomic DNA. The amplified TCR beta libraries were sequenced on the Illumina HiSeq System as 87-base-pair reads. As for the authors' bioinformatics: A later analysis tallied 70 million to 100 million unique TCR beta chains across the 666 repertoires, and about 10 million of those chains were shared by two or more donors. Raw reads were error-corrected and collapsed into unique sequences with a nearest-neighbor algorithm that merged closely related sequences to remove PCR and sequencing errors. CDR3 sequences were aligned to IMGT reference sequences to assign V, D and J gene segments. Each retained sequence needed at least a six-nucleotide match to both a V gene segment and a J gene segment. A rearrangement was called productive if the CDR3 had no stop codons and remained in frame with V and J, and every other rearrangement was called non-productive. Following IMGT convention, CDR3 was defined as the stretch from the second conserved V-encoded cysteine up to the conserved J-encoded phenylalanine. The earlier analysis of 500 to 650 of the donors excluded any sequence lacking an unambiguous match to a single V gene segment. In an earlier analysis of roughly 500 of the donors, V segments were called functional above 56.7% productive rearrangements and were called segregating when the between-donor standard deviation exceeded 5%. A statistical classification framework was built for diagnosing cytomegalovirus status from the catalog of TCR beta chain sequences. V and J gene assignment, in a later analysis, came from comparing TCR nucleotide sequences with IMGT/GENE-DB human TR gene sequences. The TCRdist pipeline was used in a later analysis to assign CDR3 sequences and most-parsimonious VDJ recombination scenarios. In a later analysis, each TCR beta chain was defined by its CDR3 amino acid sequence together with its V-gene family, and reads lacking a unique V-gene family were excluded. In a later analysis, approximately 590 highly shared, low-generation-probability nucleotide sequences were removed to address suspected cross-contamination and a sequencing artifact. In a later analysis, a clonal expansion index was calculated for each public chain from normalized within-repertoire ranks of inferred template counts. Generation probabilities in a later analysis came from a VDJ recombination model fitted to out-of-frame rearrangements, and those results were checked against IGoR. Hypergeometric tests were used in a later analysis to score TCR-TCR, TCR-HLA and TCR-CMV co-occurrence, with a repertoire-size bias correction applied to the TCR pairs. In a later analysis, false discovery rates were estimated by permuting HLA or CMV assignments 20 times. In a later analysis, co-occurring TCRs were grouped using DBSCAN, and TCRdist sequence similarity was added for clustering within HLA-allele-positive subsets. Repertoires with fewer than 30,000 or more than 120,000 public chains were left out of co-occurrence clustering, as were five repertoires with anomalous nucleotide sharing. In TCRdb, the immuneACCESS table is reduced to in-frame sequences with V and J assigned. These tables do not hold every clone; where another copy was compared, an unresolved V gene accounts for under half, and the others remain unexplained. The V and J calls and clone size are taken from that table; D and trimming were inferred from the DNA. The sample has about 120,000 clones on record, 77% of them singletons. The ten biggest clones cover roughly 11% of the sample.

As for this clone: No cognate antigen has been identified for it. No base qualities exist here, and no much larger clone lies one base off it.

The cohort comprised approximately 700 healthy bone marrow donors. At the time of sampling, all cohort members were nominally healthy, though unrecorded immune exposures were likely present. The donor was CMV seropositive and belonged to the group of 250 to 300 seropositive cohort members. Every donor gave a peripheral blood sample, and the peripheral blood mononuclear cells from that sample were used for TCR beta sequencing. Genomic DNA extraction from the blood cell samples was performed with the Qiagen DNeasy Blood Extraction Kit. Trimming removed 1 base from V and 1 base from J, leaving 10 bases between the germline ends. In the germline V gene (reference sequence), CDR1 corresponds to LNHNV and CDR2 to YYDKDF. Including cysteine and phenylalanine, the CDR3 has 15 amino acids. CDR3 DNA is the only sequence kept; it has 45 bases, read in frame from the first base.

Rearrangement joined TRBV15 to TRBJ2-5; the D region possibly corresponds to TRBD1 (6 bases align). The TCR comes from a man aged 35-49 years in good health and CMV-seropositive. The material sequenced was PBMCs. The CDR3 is CATSRVWGPQETQYF. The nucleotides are TGTGCCACCAGCAGAGTTTGGGGGCCCCAAGAGACCCAGTACTTC.